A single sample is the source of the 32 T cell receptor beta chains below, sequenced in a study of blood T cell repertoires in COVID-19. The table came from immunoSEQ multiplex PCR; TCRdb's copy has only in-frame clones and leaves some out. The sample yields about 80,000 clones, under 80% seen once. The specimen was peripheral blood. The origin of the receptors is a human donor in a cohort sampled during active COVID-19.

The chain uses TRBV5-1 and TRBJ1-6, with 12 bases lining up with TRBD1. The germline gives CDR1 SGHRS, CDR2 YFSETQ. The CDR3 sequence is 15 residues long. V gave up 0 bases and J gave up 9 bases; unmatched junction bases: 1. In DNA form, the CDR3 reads TGCGCCAGCAGCTTGGAGGGACAGGGGGCTTCACCCCTCCACTTT. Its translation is CASSLEGQGASPLHF.

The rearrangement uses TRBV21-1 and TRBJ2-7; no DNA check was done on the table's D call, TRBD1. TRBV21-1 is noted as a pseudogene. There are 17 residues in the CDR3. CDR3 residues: CASSMRIRDRMTYEQYF. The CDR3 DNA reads TGTGCCAGCAGCATGAGGATCCGGGACAGGATGACCTACGAGCAGTACTTC.

The chain's CDR3 is CAISESEKRGTDTQYF. The DNA for the CDR3 is TGTGCCATCAGTGAGTCGGAGAAGAGGGGCACAGATACGCAGTATTTT. The chain employs TRBV10-3 and TRBJ2-3, with D perhaps TRBD2 (5 bases). The germline V gene has CDR1 ENHRY and CDR2 SYGVKD. V lost 0 bases, J lost 1 base, and 11 bases lay in between. This CDR3 contains 16 residues.

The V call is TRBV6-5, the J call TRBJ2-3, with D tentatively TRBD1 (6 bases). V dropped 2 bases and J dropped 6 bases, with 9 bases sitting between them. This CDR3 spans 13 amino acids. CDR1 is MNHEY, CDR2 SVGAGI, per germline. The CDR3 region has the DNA TGTGCCAGCAGTTACAGGGGGTACGATACGCAGTATTTT. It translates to CASSYRGYDTQYF.

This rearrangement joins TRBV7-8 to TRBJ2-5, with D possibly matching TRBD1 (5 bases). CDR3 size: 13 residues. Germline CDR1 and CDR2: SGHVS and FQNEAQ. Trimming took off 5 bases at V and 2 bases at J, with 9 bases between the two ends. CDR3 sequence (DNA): TGTGCCAGCAGCCCAGGGATGCAAGAGACCCAGTACTTC. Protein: CASSPGMQETQYF.

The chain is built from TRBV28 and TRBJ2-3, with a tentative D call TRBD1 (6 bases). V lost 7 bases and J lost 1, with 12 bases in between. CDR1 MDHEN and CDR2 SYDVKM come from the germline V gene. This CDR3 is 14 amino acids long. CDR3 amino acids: CASNRDTRTDTQYF. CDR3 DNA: TGTGCCAGCAATCGGGACACACGCACAGATACGCAGTATTTT.

The CDR3 spells CASSLFGLALSSYNEQFF. The CDR3 region has the DNA TGTGCCAGCAGCTTATTCGGACTAGCGCTCAGCTCCTACAATGAGCAGTTCTTC. J is TRBJ2-1 and V is TRBV13; 9 nucleotides align to TRBD2. Per germline, CDR1 PRHDT and CDR2 FYEKMQ (reference sequence). Trimming at V came to 2 bases and at J to 0 bases, leaving 8 bases not matched to a gene. The CDR3 consists of 18 residues.

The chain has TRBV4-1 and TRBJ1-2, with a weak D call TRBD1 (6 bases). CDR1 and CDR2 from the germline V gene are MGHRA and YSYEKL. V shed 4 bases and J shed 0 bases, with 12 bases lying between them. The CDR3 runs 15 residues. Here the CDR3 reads CASSLGQLSNYGYTF. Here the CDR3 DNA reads TGCGCCAGCAGCCTCGGACAGCTATCTAACTATGGCTACACCTTC.

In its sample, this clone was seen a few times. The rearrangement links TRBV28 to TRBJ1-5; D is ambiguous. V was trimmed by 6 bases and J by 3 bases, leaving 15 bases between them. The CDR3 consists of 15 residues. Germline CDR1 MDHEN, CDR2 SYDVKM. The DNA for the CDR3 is TGTGCCAGCAGCGAACGGGAGACCCTCAATCAGCCCCAGCATTTT. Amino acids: CASSERETLNQPQHF.

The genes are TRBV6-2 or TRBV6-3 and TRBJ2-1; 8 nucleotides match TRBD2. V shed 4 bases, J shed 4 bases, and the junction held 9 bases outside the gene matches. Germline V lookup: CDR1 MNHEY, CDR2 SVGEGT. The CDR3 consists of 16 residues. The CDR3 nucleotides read TGTGCCAGCAGTTCCCCTAGCGGGCTGGTTTACAATGAGCAGTTCTTC. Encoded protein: CASSSPSGLVYNEQFF.

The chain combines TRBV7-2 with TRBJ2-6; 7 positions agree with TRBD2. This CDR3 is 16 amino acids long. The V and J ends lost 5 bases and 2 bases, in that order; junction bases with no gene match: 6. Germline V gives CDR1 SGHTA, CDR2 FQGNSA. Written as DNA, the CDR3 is TGTGCCAGCAGCCCCCCTCGGGGGGCTGGGGCCAACGTCCTGACTTTC. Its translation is CASSPPRGAGANVLTF.

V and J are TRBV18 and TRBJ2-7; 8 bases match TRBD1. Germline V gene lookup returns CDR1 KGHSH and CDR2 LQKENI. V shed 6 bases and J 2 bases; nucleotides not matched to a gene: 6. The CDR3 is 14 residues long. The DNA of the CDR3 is TGTGCCAGCTCGCAGAGACAGGGGACCTACGAGCAGTACGTC. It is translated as CASSQRQGTYEQYV.

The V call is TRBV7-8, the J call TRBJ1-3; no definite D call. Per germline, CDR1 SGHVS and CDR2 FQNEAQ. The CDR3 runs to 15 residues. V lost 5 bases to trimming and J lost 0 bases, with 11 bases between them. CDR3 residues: CASSLRLSSGNTIYF. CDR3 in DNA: TGTGCCAGCAGCCTGCGATTGAGCTCTGGAAACACCATATATTTT.

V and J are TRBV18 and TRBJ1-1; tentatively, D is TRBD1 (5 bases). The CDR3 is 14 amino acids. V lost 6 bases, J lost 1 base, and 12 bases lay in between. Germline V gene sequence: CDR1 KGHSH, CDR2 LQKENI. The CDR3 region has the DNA TGTGCCAGCTCTCCAGGGAGACCGAACACTGAAGCTTTCTTT. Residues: CASSPGRPNTEAFF. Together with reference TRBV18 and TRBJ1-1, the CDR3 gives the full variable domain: NAGVMQNPRHLVRRRGQEARLRCSPMKGHSHVYWYRQLPEEGLKFMVYLQKENIIDESGMPKERFSAEFPKEGPSILRIQQVVRGDSAAYFCASSPGRPNTEAFFGQGTRLTVV.

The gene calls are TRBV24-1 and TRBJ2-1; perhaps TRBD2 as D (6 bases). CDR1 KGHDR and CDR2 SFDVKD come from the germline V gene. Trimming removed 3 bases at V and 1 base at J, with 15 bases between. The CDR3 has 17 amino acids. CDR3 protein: CATSDTGGLRSYNEQFF. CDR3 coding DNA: TGTGCCACCAGTGATACCGGAGGGCTCCGTTCCTACAATGAGCAGTTCTTC.

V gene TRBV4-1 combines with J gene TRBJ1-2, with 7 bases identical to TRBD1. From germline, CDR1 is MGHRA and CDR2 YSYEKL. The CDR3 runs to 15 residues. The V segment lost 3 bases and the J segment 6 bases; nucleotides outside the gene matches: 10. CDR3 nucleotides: TGCGCCAGCAGCCAGAGCCTCTTAGGGGGCGATGGCTACACCTTC. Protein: CASSQSLLGGDGYTF.

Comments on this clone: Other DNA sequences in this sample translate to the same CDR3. The CDR3 region is CASSIGEGNTEAFF. CDR3 in DNA: TGTGCCAGTAGTATTGGAGAGGGGAACACTGAAGCTTTCTTT. The chain has TRBV19 and TRBJ1-1; D is unclear. The CDR3 runs 14 residues. V dropped 3 bases and J dropped 1 base, with 9 bases sitting between them. Germline CDR1 is LNHDA and CDR2 is SQIVND (reference sequence).

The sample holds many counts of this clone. For the CDR3, the DNA is TGTGCCTGGAGTGGGGCGGGGGACACCACCTACGAGCAGTACGTC. It encodes CAWSGAGDTTYEQYV. The V gene is TRBV30, the J gene TRBJ2-7; D may be TRBD2 (7 bases). The CDR3 is made up of 15 amino acids. Germline-derived CDR1 and CDR2 are GTSNPN and SVGIG (reference sequence). With 1 base removed from V and 2 bases from J, the gap between germline ends came to 15 bases.

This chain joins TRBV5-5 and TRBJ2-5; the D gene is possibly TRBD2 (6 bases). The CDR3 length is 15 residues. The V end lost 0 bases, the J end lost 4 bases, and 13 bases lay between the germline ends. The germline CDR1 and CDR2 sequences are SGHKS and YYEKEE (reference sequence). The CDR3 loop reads CASSLGGDPLETQYF. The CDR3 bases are TGTGCCAGCAGCTTGGGGGGGGACCCACTAGAGACCCAGTACTTC. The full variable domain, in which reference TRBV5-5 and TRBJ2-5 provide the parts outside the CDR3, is DAGVTQSPTHLIKTRGQQVTLRCSPISGHKSVSWYQQVLGQGPQFIFQYYEKEERGRGNFPDRFSARQFPNYSSELNVNALLLGDSALYLCASSLGGDPLETQYFGPGTRLLVL.

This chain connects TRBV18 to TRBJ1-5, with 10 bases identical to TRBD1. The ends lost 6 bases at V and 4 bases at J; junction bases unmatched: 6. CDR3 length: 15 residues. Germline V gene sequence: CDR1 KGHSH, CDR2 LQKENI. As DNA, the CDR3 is TGTGCCAGCTCCCCCGACAGGGGGCCTAATCAGCCCCAGCATTTT. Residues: CASSPDRGPNQPQHF.

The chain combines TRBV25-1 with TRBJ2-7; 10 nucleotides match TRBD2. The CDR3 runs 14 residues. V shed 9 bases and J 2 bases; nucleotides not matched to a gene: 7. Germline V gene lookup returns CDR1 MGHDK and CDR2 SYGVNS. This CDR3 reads CASSQAGGPYEQYF. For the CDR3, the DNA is TGTGCCAGTAGCCAAGCGGGGGGGCCCTACGAGCAGTACTTC.

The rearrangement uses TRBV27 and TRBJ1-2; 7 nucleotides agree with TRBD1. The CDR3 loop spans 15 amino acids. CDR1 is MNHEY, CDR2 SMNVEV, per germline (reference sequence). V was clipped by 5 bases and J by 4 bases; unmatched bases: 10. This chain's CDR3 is CASSRQTGMGYGYTF. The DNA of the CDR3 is TGTGCCAGCAGTCGCCAGACAGGGATGGGCTATGGCTACACCTTC.

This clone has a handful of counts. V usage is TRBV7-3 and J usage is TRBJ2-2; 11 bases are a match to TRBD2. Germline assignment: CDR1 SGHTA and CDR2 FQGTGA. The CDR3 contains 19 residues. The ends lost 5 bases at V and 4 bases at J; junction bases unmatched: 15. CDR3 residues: CASSTVSGGAGKGTGELFF. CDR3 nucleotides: TGTGCCAGCAGCACTGTTAGCGGGGGGGCCGGAAAGGGCACCGGGGAGCTGTTTTTT.

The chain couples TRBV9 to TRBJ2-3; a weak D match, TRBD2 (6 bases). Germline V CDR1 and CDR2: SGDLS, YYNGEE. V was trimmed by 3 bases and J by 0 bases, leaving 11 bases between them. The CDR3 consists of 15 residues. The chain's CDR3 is CASSGSGWSTDTQYF. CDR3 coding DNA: TGTGCCAGCAGCGGAAGCGGGTGGAGCACAGATACGCAGTATTTT.

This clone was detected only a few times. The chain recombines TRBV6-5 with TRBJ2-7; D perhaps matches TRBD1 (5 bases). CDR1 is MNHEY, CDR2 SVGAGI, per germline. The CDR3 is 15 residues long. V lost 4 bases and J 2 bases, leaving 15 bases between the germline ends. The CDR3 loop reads CASSSGAGTPYEQYV. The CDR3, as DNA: TGTGCCAGCAGTTCTGGGGCAGGCACCCCCTACGAGCAGTACGTC.

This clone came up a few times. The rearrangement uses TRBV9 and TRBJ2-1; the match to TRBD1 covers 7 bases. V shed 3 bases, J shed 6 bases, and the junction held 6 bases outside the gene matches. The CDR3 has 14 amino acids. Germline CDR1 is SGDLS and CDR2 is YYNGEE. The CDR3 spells CASSAGTVSNEQFF. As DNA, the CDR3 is TGTGCCAGCAGCGCCGGGACAGTGAGCAATGAGCAGTTCTTC. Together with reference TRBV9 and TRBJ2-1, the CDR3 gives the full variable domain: DSGVTQTPKHLITATGQRVTLRCSPRSGDLSVYWYQQSLDQGLQFLIQYYNGEERAKGNILERFSAQQFPDLHSELNLSSLELGDSALYFCASSAGTVSNEQFFGPGTRLTVL.

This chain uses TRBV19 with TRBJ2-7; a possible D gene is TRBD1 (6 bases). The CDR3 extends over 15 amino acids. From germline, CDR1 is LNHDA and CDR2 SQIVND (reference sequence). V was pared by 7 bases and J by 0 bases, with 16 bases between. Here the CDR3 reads CASTRPDSRSYEQYF. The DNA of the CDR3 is TGTGCCAGTACTCGCCCGGACAGTCGCTCCTACGAGCAGTACTTC.

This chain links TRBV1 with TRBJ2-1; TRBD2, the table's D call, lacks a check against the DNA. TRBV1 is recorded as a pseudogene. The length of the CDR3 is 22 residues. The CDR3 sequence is CTSSQKPQERGGTILSYNEQFF. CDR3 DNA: TGCACCAGCAGCCAAAAGCCCCAAGAGCGGGGGGGTACCATTTTATCCTACAATGAGCAGTTCTTC.

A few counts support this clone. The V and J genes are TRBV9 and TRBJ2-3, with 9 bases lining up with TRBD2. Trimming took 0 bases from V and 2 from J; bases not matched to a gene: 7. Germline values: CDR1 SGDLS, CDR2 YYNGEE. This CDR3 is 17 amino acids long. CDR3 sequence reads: CASSVGGQRGDTDTQYF. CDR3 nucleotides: TGTGCCAGCAGCGTAGGCGGCCAGCGGGGGGACACAGATACGCAGTATTTT.

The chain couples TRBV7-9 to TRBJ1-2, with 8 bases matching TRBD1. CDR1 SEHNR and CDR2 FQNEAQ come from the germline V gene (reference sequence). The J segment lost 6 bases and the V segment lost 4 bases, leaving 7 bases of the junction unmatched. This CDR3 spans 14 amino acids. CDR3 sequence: CASSSPQGADGYTF. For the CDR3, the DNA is TGTGCCAGCAGCTCCCCCCAGGGGGCGGATGGCTACACCTTC. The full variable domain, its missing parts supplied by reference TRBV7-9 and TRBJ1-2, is DTGVSQNPRHKITKRGQNVTFRCDPISEHNRLYWYRQTLGQGPEFLTYFQNEAQLEKSRLLSDRFSAERPKGSFSTLEIQRTEQGDSAMYLCASSSPQGADGYTFGSGTRLTVV.

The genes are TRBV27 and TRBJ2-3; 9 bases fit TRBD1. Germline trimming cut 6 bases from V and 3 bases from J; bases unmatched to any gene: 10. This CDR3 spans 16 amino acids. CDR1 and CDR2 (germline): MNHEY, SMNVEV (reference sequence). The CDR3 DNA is TGTGCCAGCAGCTCAAACTCCGGGACAGGGACAGATACGCAGTATTTT. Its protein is CASSSNSGTGTDTQYF.

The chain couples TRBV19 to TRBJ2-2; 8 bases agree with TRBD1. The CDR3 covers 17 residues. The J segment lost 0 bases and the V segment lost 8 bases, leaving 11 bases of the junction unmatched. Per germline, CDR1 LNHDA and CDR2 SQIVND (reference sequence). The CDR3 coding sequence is TGTGCCAGTTGTAAGACCGCAGGGGGCGCGAACACCGGGGAGCTGTTTTTT. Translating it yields CASCKTAGGANTGELFF.